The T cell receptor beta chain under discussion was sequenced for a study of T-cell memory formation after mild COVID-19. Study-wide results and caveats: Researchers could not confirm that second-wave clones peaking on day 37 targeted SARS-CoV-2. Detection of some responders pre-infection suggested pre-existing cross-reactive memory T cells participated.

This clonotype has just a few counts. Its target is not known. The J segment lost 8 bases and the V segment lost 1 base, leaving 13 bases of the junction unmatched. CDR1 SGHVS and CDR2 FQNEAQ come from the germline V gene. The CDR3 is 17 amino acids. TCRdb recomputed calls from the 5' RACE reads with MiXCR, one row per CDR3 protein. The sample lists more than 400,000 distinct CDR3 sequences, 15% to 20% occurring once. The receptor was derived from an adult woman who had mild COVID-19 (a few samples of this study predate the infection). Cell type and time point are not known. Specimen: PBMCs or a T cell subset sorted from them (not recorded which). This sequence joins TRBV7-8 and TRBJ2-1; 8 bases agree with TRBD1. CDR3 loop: CASSLVVGAGGLYEQFF. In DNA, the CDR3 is TGTGCCAGCAGCTTAGTGGTAGGGGCAGGGGGCCTGTATGAGCAGTTCTTC.